Shown below are 17 T cell receptor beta chains from a single sample sequenced in a study of cytomegalovirus exposure and HLA in healthy donors. Primers: 60 Vbeta forward and 13 Jbeta reverse. Sequencing used immunoSEQ multiplex PCR; TCRdb keeps in-frame clones, though not all of them. The repertoire includes some 120,000 clones, roughly 79% of them detected once, and about 2.4% sits in the top ten. Material: PBMCs. These receptors came from a woman aged 40-49 years in good health and CMV-seronegative.

This chain uses TRBV5-1 with TRBJ2-7; tentatively, D is TRBD1 (5 bases). The CDR3 is 13 amino acids. V was clipped by 8 bases and J by 2 bases, with 14 bases between them. The germline V gene has CDR1 SGHRS and CDR2 YFSETQ. CDR3 bases: TGCGCCAGTTATGACAGTGAGGCCTACGAGCAGTACTTC. Protein: CASYDSEAYEQYF.

This chain connects TRBV6-5 to TRBJ1-2; 7 bases align to TRBD1. V trimming: 5 bases; J trimming: 4 bases; junction bases outside the gene matches: 7. Germline V gene sequence: CDR1 MNHEY, CDR2 SVGAGI. The CDR3 consists of 14 residues. CDR3 in DNA: TGTGCCAGCAGTCTTTTGACAGGGAGCTATGGCTACACCTTC. Translation gives CASSLLTGSYGYTF.

This chain uses TRBV4-3 with TRBJ2-2; maybe TRBD2 (5 bases). CDR3 length: 15 residues. V lost 1 base to trimming and J lost 6 bases, with 12 bases between them. Germline CDR1 reads LGHNA; CDR2 reads YSLEER. CDR3 bases: TGCGCCAGCAGCCAAGGTTTACTAGGGTCCGGGGAGCTGTTTTTT. Protein: CASSQGLLGSGELFF.

The chain uses TRBV7-2 and TRBJ1-1, with a possible D match to TRBD1 (5 bases). The CDR3 loop spans 12 amino acids. V was trimmed by 6 bases and J by 4 bases, leaving 9 bases between them. Germline V gene sequence: CDR1 SGHTA, CDR2 FQGNSA. DNA of the CDR3: TGTGCCAGCAGGGAGGGGAGCACTGAAGCTTTCTTT. It codes for CASREGSTEAFF.

J is TRBJ1-1 and V is TRBV19; D is ambiguous. The CDR3 contains 16 residues. The V end was cut by 5 bases, the J end by 0 bases, with 16 bases between. Germline values: CDR1 LNHDA, CDR2 SQIVND (reference sequence). This CDR3 reads CASSFRRRGLNTEAFF. Written as DNA, the CDR3 is TGTGCCAGTAGTTTCCGACGACGAGGATTGAACACTGAAGCTTTCTTT.

The chain links TRBV9 to TRBJ1-3, with 8 nucleotides matching TRBD1. CDR3 length: 15 amino acids. Germline assignment: CDR1 SGDLS and CDR2 YYNGEE. V trimming: 3 bases; J trimming: 2 bases; junction bases outside the gene matches: 4. The CDR3: CASSGATGAGNTIYF. The CDR3 nucleotides read TGTGCCAGCAGCGGCGCGACAGGGGCTGGAAACACCATATATTTT.

The chain recombines TRBV4-2 with TRBJ2-1; 7 nucleotides match TRBD2. Germline trimming cut 1 base from V and 10 bases from J; bases unmatched to any gene: 13. The CDR3 is 16 residues long. The germline gives CDR1 LGHNA, CDR2 YNFKEQ. CDR3 nucleotides: TGTGCCAGCAGCCAAGGGACCCCTAGCGGAGTTTACGAGCAGTTCTTC. Its translation is CASSQGTPSGVYEQFF.

The chain links TRBV7-2 to TRBJ1-5; D is possibly TRBD1 (5 bases). This CDR3 is built from 14 residues. V shed 5 bases and J shed 4 bases, with 12 bases lying between them. The V gene's germline CDR1 is SGHTA and CDR2 FQGNSA. The CDR3 nucleotides read TGTGCCAGCAGCCCTGGCAGGGCTAATCAGCCCCAGCATTTT. Protein product: CASSPGRANQPQHF.

This sequence joins TRBV5-1 and TRBJ2-3; tentative D call: TRBD1 (6 bases). Germline V CDR1 and CDR2: SGHRS, YFSETQ. The CDR3 sequence is 15 residues long. Trimming removed 2 bases at V and 2 bases at J, with 12 bases between. CDR3 DNA sequence: TGCGCCAGCAGCTTCGGGACACAGTTCACAGATACGCAGTATTTT. Translating gives CASSFGTQFTDTQYF. The entire variable domain, with the rest obtained from reference TRBV5-1 and TRBJ2-3, is as follows: KAGVTQTPRYLIKTRGQQVTLSCSPISGHRSVSWYQQTPGQGLQFLFEYFSETQRNKGNFPGRFSGRQFSNSRSEMNVSTLELGDSALYLCASSFGTQFTDTQYFGPGTRLTVL.

This chain uses TRBV28 with TRBJ2-1; 13 positions match TRBD2. Per germline, CDR1 MDHEN and CDR2 SYDVKM. The V segment lost 2 bases and the J segment 8 bases; nucleotides outside the gene matches: 6. The CDR3 is 16 residues long. The CDR3 is CASSLAGTSGVYEQFF. In nucleotides, the CDR3 is TGTGCCAGCAGTTTAGCCGGGACTAGCGGGGTCTATGAGCAGTTCTTC.

On this clone: The sample contains more than one DNA sequence encoding this CDR3. This sequence joins TRBV5-1 and TRBJ2-3; maybe TRBD2 (5 bases). CDR3 length: 15 residues. Between the trimmed V and J ends, which lost 0 bases and 1 base, there was a span of 9 bases. Germline V gene lookup returns CDR1 SGHRS and CDR2 YFSETQ. In DNA form, the CDR3 reads TGCGCCAGCAGCTTGGCCGGGATCGGCACAGATACGCAGTATTTT. Its protein is CASSLAGIGTDTQYF.

A single count supports this clone. V gene TRBV4-1 combines with J gene TRBJ1-2; no clear D. Trimming shortened V by 1 base and J by 8 bases, and 14 bases separated the two germline ends. This CDR3 is built from 14 residues. Germline V gene data show CDR1 as MGHRA and CDR2 as YSYEKL. This CDR3 is CASSQVDSVGGYTF. As DNA, the CDR3 is TGCGCCAGCAGCCAAGTTGATTCTGTGGGCGGCTACACCTTC.

This rearrangement joins TRBV7-2 to TRBJ2-5; D perhaps matches TRBD1 (5 bases). The J call could be wrong; TRBJ2-7 is a better fit for the DNA end. The CDR3 extends over 12 amino acids. The V gene's germline CDR1 is SGHTA and CDR2 FQGNSA. CDR3: CASSKQVYEQYF. The CDR3 DNA sequence: TGTGCCAGCAGCAAACAGGTATACGAGCAGTACTTC.

This clone was observed a few times. This chain links TRBV7-3 with TRBJ2-3, with 7 bases lining up with TRBD1. J gave up 2 bases and V 3 bases, and 5 bases lay outside the gene matches. This CDR3 has 15 residues. Germline CDR1 is SGHTA and CDR2 is FQGTGA. The CDR3 sequence: CASSLGTDYTDTQYF. The CDR3 nucleotides read TGTGCCAGCAGCTTGGGGACAGACTACACAGATACGCAGTATTTT.

The J gene is TRBJ2-3, the V gene TRBV5-1, with a weak D call TRBD2 (6 bases). Per the germline V gene, CDR1 is SGHRS and CDR2 is YFSETQ. CDR3 size: 14 residues. Trimming removed 4 bases at V and 0 bases at J, with 9 bases between. The CDR3 nucleotides are TGCGCCAGCAGCATCGGGACTAGCACAGATACGCAGTATTTT. It codes for CASSIGTSTDTQYF.

This clone was detected a few times. This chain links TRBV29-1 with TRBJ2-5, with D perhaps matching TRBD1 (6 bases). The CDR3 totals 12 residues. V was cut by 3 bases and J by 5 bases, with 10 bases left in between. The germline gives CDR1 SQVTM, CDR2 ANQGSEA. The CDR3 protein is CSVDQGQETQYF. The CDR3 nucleotides are TGCAGCGTTGACCAGGGGCAGGAGACCCAGTACTTC.

The chain carries TRBV5-6 and TRBJ2-2; TRBD1 matches 8 bases. This CDR3 is built from 15 residues. The germline CDR1 and CDR2 sequences are SGHDT and YYEEEE. Trimming took 4 bases from V and 5 from J; bases not matched to a gene: 7. CDR3: CASSTRTGRTGELFF. The CDR3 region has the DNA TGTGCCAGCAGCACTAGGACAGGGAGGACCGGGGAGCTGTTTTTT.